These 27 T cell receptor beta chains came from one sample sequenced in a study of tumor-infiltrating lymphocytes in primary liver carcinoma. The researchers produced TCR beta cDNA from around 500 ng total RNA with a constant-region primer. Employing slightly modified ARM-PCR, three nested multiplex PCR rounds were run, and these gave rise to the TCR beta libraries. Rounds one and two of PCR, each of about 10 cycles, were primed with TRBV1-TRBV30 forward primers and a C-beta reverse primer. TCRdb independently ran MiXCR on the multiplex PCR reads; one entry per CDR3 protein. The table lists about 320,000 distinct CDR3 sequences, approximately 58% of them singletons, with about a sixth in the top ten. RNA isolated from unsorted whole blood supplied the blood RNA, with germline DNA also extracted. The source material was peripheral blood. All receptors derive from a woman between 25 and 40 years old with primary liver carcinoma and hepatitis B virus infection.

This clonotype turned up a few times. The V call is TRBV6-1, the J call TRBJ2-1; 10 nucleotides align to TRBD1. Germline V gene sequence: CDR1 MNHNS, CDR2 SASEGT. Germline trimming cut 5 bases from V and 0 bases from J; bases unmatched to any gene: 10. This CDR3 comprises 18 residues. CDR3 loop: CASSRQGAPLFSYNEQFF. The CDR3 bases are TGTGCCAGCAGTAGACAGGGGGCACCCCTTTTCTCCTACAATGAGCAGTTCTTC.

The V and J genes are TRBV7-9 and TRBJ2-5; D is ambiguous. CDR1 SEHNR and CDR2 FQNEAQ come from the germline V gene (reference sequence). The V end was cut by 7 bases, the J end by 7 bases, with 10 bases between. This CDR3 is built from 11 residues. The DNA of the CDR3 is TGTGCCAGCATGACTCGTGGGACCCAGTACTTC. Its protein product is CASMTRGTQYF.

The V and J genes are TRBV2 and TRBJ2-3, with 8 bases identical to TRBD1. Germline CDR1 SNHLY, CDR2 FYNNEI. J was trimmed by 5 bases and V by 5 bases; bases with no gene match: 9. CDR3 length equals 15 residues. The CDR3 loop reads CASSFTGTGGDTQYF. The DNA of the CDR3 is TGTGCCAGCAGTTTCACAGGGACAGGCGGAGATACGCAGTATTTT.

This clonotype was seen a few times. The CDR3, as DNA: TGTGCCAGCAGTTTTTGGGCGGGTACTCAAGAGACCCAGTACTTC. It encodes CASSFWAGTQETQYF. This chain uses TRBV28 with TRBJ2-5, with a tentative D call TRBD2 (5 bases). Deletions cut 3 bases from V and 2 bases from J, with 13 bases between. Germline CDR1 is MDHEN and CDR2 is SYDVKM. This CDR3 is built from 15 residues.

J is TRBJ1-1 and V is TRBV11-2; the D is unclear. Germline V lookup: CDR1 SGHAT, CDR2 FQNNGV. This CDR3 has 13 residues. Deletions cut 0 bases from V and 7 bases from J, with 9 bases between. The CDR3 reads CASSLEGKIEAFF. The DNA for the CDR3 is TGTGCCAGCAGCTTAGAGGGAAAGATTGAAGCTTTCTTT.

Of note for this clonotype: At one boundary the junction diverges from the germline segment, which might be a read error. The chain combines TRBV11-2 with TRBJ2-3, with 9 bases fitting TRBD2. The CDR3 length is 17 residues. CDR1 and CDR2 (germline): SGHAT, FQNNGV. The CDR3 sequence: CASSRRKISGGTDAQYF. As DNA, the CDR3 is TGTGCCAGCAGCCGTAGAAAAATTAGCGGGGGCACAGATGCGCAGTATTTT.

This clonotype has just a few counts. The junction and the germline gene differ at one end; a read error may be behind it. The chain uses TRBV6-1 and TRBJ2-1; weak D call: TRBD2 (6 bases). CDR3 size: 13 residues. Germline V gene lookup returns CDR1 MNHNS and CDR2 SASEGT. The CDR3 region has the DNA TGTGCCGGCAGTGCTTGGACTAACAATGAGCAGTTCTTC. Translating it yields CAGSAWTNNEQFF.

In this sample, this clonotype turned up many times. This sequence joins TRBV5-4 and TRBJ2-7; D unclear. The V end lost 3 bases, the J end lost 2 bases, and 9 bases lay between the germline ends. The CDR3 length is 13 residues. CDR1 is SGHNT, CDR2 YYREEE, per germline (reference sequence). The CDR3 is CASSSLATYEQYF. CDR3 DNA: TGTGCCAGCAGCTCACTCGCAACCTACGAGCAGTACTTC.

The chain uses TRBV4-1 and TRBJ2-5; 9 bases fit TRBD1. Germline lookup yields CDR1 MGHRA and CDR2 YSYEKL. This CDR3 contains 16 residues. Trimming at V came to 1 base and at J to 9 bases, leaving 12 bases not matched to a gene. CDR3 protein: CASSQGPTGGWEPQYF. CDR3 nucleotides: TGCGCCAGCAGCCAAGGCCCTACAGGGGGCTGGGAGCCCCAGTACTTC.

For this clonotype: The final CDR3 position lacks the conserved phenylalanine or tryptophan, pointing to a likely read error. The DNA is left out, because the CDR3 cannot be placed on it with certainty; the CDR3 is given as TCRdb lists it. The V call is TRBV6-1, the J call TRBJ2-7; no DNA check was done on the table's D call, TRBD1. The CDR3 spans 17 amino acids, including both terminal residues. From germline, CDR1 is MNHNS and CDR2 SASEGT. CDR3 protein: CASSERVRGRSSYEQYS.

This clonotype was seen a handful of times. The gene calls are TRBV25-1 and TRBJ2-2; TRBD1 matches at 10 bases. Germline lookup yields CDR1 MGHDK and CDR2 SYGVNS. This CDR3 has 14 amino acids. Trimming cost V 6 bases and J 7 bases; bases outside gene matches: 5. The CDR3 coding sequence is TGTGCCAGCAGGACCGGGACAGGGGTCGGGGAGCTGTTTTTT. Translated, it gives CASRTGTGVGELFF. Supplemented by reference TRBV25-1 and TRBJ2-2, the full variable domain reads EADIYQTPRYLVIGTGKKITLECSQTMGHDKMYWYQQDPGMELHLIHYSYGVNSTEKGDLSSESTVSRIRTEHFPLTLESARPSHTSQYLCASRTGTGVGELFFGEGSRLTVL.

To note about this clonotype: At one boundary the junction diverges from the germline segment, which might be a read error. V usage is TRBV6-6 and J usage is TRBJ2-7; 7 nucleotides line up with TRBD2. The CDR3 consists of 15 residues. CDR1 is MNHNY, CDR2 SVGAGI, per germline (reference sequence). CDR3 bases: TGTGCCAGCACTTACGAGGGCGGGAGTGGGTACGAGCAGTACTTC. Translated: CASTYEGGSGYEQYF.

The count of this clonotype is one. This may be a read error, as it is one base from a much larger clone. The rearrangement uses TRBV6-5 and TRBJ2-1, with 10 bases that match TRBD2. The J segment lost 5 bases and the V segment lost 7 bases, leaving 8 bases of the junction unmatched. This CDR3 region has 15 residues. The germline CDR1 and CDR2 sequences are MNHEY and SVGAGI. The CDR3 loop is CASNFSGRPNNEQFF. The CDR3 DNA reads as TGTGCCAGCAATTTTAGCGGGAGGCCTAACAATGAGCAGTTCTTC.

This clonotype was found a few times. The chain uses TRBV7-9 and TRBJ2-1; 11 nucleotides line up with TRBD2. After removal of 5 bases from V and 6 bases from J, the junction contained 9 bases not matched to a gene. Germline V CDR1 and CDR2: SEHNR, FQNEAQ (reference sequence). The CDR3 has 16 residues. This chain's CDR3 is CASSQAGLAGGNEQFF. In nucleotides, the CDR3 is TGTGCCAGCAGCCAGGCAGGGCTAGCGGGGGGCAATGAGCAGTTCTTC.

The chain is built from TRBV7-9 and TRBJ2-5, with a possible D match to TRBD1 (6 bases). V shed 4 bases and J shed 4 bases, with 13 bases lying between them. Per germline, CDR1 SEHNR and CDR2 FQNEAQ (reference sequence). This CDR3 is 14 amino acids long. The CDR3, as DNA: TGTGCCAGCAGCTCTGGGACAAGGGGAGAGACCCAGTACTTC. Its protein product is CASSSGTRGETQYF.

This clonotype was counted many times. This chain uses TRBV29-1 with TRBJ2-6; D remains ambiguous. CDR3 length: 14 amino acids. The germline V and J ends were trimmed by 4 bases and 2 bases, with 9 bases remaining between them. Germline-derived CDR1 and CDR2 are SQVTM and ANQGSEA. The CDR3 is CSVVPDTGANVLTF. DNA for the CDR3: TGCAGCGTTGTACCAGATACTGGGGCCAACGTCCTGACTTTC.

The V and J genes are TRBV12-5 and TRBJ2-3; D is possibly TRBD2 (5 bases). CDR3 length: 19 residues. Germline V gives CDR1 LGHNT, CDR2 FRNRAP. The V and J ends lost 2 bases and 1 base respectively, with 22 bases between them. The CDR3 DNA is TGTGCTAGTGGTTTGAGAGGGAGCCCGATTATCCCGGGCACAGATACGCAGTATTTT. The encoded protein is CASGLRGSPIIPGTDTQYF.

The rearrangement joins TRBV11-2 to TRBJ2-1, with a possible D match to TRBD2 (6 bases). The CDR3 extends over 15 amino acids. The V gene's germline CDR1 is SGHAT and CDR2 FQNNGV. V gave up 10 bases and J gave up 2 bases, with 18 bases separating them. The chain's CDR3 is CANTLEPGAYNEQFF. The CDR3 DNA reads TGTGCCAACACCTTAGAGCCGGGGGCCTACAATGAGCAGTTCTTC.

The CDR3 is CASSFSSRGNSPLHF. Written as DNA, the CDR3 is TGTGCCAGCAGCTTCTCATCGAGGGGTAATTCACCCCTCCACTTT. The rearrangement uses TRBV7-9 and TRBJ1-6; D is perhaps TRBD1 (5 bases). The germline V gene encodes CDR1 SEHNR and CDR2 FQNEAQ (reference sequence). Trimming left V 3 bases short and J 6 bases short, with 12 bases between. The CDR3 is 15 residues long.

This clonotype was seen a handful of times. J is TRBJ1-1 and V is TRBV30; D is unresolved. Per the germline V gene, CDR1 is GTSNPN and CDR2 is SVGIG (reference sequence). The CDR3 totals 12 residues. V was pared by 3 bases and J by 10 bases, with 15 bases between. As DNA, the CDR3 is TGTGCCTGGAGGTCGGCGGCGGGCCCAGCTTTCTTT. Translated: CAWRSAAGPAFF.

Notes on this clonotype: Relative to the germline gene, one junction end is altered; a read error may explain this. The V call is TRBV14, the J call TRBJ1-1, with a possible D match to TRBD1 (5 bases). The CDR3 runs 14 residues. Germline CDR1 is SGHDN and CDR2 is FVKESK. In DNA, the CDR3 is TGTGCCAGCAGCCAAGTCCCTAGCGGGACTGAAACTTTCTTT. This translates into CASSQVPSGTETFF.

In its sample, this clonotype was seen a few times. The chain links TRBV10-3 to TRBJ2-2; D may be TRBD1 (6 bases). CDR1 and CDR2 (germline): ENHRY, SYGVKD. The CDR3 length is 15 residues. The germline V and J ends were trimmed by 2 bases and 1 base, with 8 bases remaining between them. The CDR3 nucleotides are TGTGCCATCAGTGAGACAGGGTGGAACACCGGGGAGCTGTTTTTT. This gives the protein CAISETGWNTGELFF.

As for this clonotype: One base away lies a much larger clone, so this may be a sequencing read error. The V call is TRBV6-1, the J call TRBJ2-5; a weak D match, TRBD2 (7 bases). The CDR3 has 11 residues. The germline V gene encodes CDR1 MNHNS and CDR2 SASEGT. V gave up 6 bases and J gave up 7 bases, with 9 bases separating them. The CDR3 here is CASRGGGTQYF. The CDR3 DNA reads as TGTGCCAGCAGGGGAGGGGGGACCCAGTACTTC.

The V call is TRBV10-3, the J call TRBJ2-1, with 10 bases lining up with TRBD2. Unmatched junction bases numbered 8, after V lost 0 bases and J lost 3 bases. Germline V gene sequence: CDR1 ENHRY, CDR2 SYGVKD. The CDR3 has 18 residues. The DNA for the CDR3 is TGTGCCATCAGTGAGTCTGAACTAGCGGGATCCCACTACAATGAGCAGTTCTTC. Translated: CAISESELAGSHYNEQFF.

As to this clonotype: Mismatch with germline at one junction end may stem from a read error. The chain recombines TRBV11-2 with TRBJ2-3, with D possibly being TRBD2 (5 bases). This CDR3 is 15 amino acids long. CDR1 SGHAT and CDR2 FQNNGV come from the germline V gene. The CDR3 loop reads CVSSLAPLLTDTQYF. The CDR3, as DNA: TGTGTCAGCAGCTTAGCGCCCCTCCTCACAGATACGCAGTATTTT.

V usage is TRBV6-1 and J usage is TRBJ1-1; possible D gene TRBD1, 6 bases. CDR1 MNHNS and CDR2 SASEGT come from the germline V gene. The CDR3 sequence is 16 residues long. Trimming shortened V by 2 bases and J by 4 bases, and 17 bases separated the two germline ends. CDR3 in DNA: TGTGCCAGCAGTGAAATTTCAGGGGCAGCTACCACTGAAGCTTTCTTT. Protein sequence: CASSEISGAATTEAFF.

Details on this clonotype: This sequence may be a read error, since a much larger clone differs from it by one base. The V and J genes are TRBV11-2 and TRBJ2-3, with 8 bases that match TRBD2. The CDR3 is 15 residues long. Germline values: CDR1 SGHAT, CDR2 FQNNGV. CDR3 in DNA: TGTGCCAGCAGGGCCCGGGGGGGGGGCACAGATATGCAGTATTTT. This translates into CASRARGGGTDMQYF.